Presented here are 23 T cell receptor beta chains from one specimen sequenced in a study of tumor-infiltrating lymphocytes in primary liver carcinoma. TCR beta cDNA was prepared out of roughly 0.45 ug total RNA by means of a constant-region primer. Libraries for TCR beta were built through three nested multiplex PCR rounds, which together made up a slightly modified ARM-PCR procedure. For roughly 10 cycles apiece, the opening two PCR rounds ran with TRBV1-TRBV30 forward primers and a C-beta reverse primer. From the multiplex PCR reads, TCRdb called clonotypes with MiXCR, one entry per CDR3 protein. The sample contains about 320,000 distinct CDR3 sequences, 50% to 60% of which appear only once. Unsorted whole blood yielded blood RNA, and germline DNA was extracted as well. Specimen: peripheral blood. The receptors shown here come from a woman aged 25 to 39 with primary liver carcinoma and hepatitis B virus infection.

This clonotype showed up many times. This chain joins TRBV12-3 or TRBV12-4 and TRBJ1-1; D remains unclear. Trimming took off 3 bases at V and 5 bases at J, with 7 bases between the two ends. This CDR3 contains 12 residues. The CDR3 region has the DNA TGTGCCAGCAGTTTGGGCAGGACTGAAGCTTTCTTT. It encodes CASSLGRTEAFF.

With regard to this clonotype: Sequence at one end of the junction differs from germline and may be a read error. This sequence joins TRBV12-3 or TRBV12-4 and TRBJ2-3; D uncertain. The CDR3 is 12 residues long. CDR3 loop: CAISLNADTQYF. As DNA, the CDR3 is TGTGCCATCAGTTTGAATGCGGATACGCAGTATTTT.

The chain carries TRBV28 and TRBJ1-4, with a tentative D call TRBD1 (5 bases). Germline CDR1 MDHEN, CDR2 SYDVKM. The V gene lost 6 bases and the J gene lost 8 bases, with 16 bases spanning the gap. The CDR3 extends over 14 amino acids. The DNA of the CDR3 is TGTGCCAGCAGCCTACCGGGACCGCTCGAAAAACTGTTTTTT. Protein sequence: CASSLPGPLEKLFF.

The chain is built from TRBV6-1 and TRBJ2-1; 8 nucleotides align to TRBD2. Germline V lookup: CDR1 MNHNS, CDR2 SASEGT. Unmatched junction bases numbered 11, after V lost 4 bases and J lost 12 bases. The CDR3 runs to 14 residues. CDR3 sequence (DNA): TGTGCCAGCAGTGGCGGCTATGCGGGGGGCGGGCAGTTCTTC. Its protein is CASSGGYAGGGQFF.

Worth noting for this clonotype: The conserved phenylalanine or tryptophan is not found at the CDR3 terminus, so this likely reflects a read error. The chain uses TRBV5-4 and TRBJ2-7; D is possibly TRBD1 (6 bases). Germline V CDR1 and CDR2: SGHNT, YYREEE (reference sequence). V dropped 4 bases and J dropped 4 bases, with 15 bases sitting between them. This CDR3 spans 14 amino acids. CDR3 DNA: TGTGCCAGCAGCCCATACCAGGGGATGTACGAGCAGTACATT. It yields the protein CASSPYQGMYEQYI.

V usage is TRBV6-1 and J usage is TRBJ2-1, with 12 bases matching TRBD2. CDR3 size: 18 residues. In germline, CDR1 is MNHNS, CDR2 SASEGT. The junction had 14 bases not matched to a gene; V was cut back by 6 bases and J by 5 bases. The CDR3 nucleotides are TGTGCCAGCAGGAAACAACTAGCGGGAGGTAGGGCCAACAATGAGCAGTTCTTC. Protein sequence: CASRKQLAGGRANNEQFF.

On this clonotype: An end of the junction differs from the germline gene, which may be a read error. The J gene is TRBJ1-2, the V gene TRBV11-2; possibly TRBD1 for D (6 bases). CDR3 length equals 14 residues. Germline loops: CDR1 SGHAT, CDR2 FQNNGV. The CDR3 spells CASSFRGPNYDYTF. CDR3 bases: TGTGCCAGCAGCTTCAGGGGCCCTAACTATGATTACACTTTC.

As for this clonotype: The junction shows a germline mismatch at one end, possibly a read error. The chain combines TRBV10-3 with TRBJ2-3; D perhaps matches TRBD1 (6 bases). CDR3 length: 12 amino acids. CDR1 and CDR2 (germline): ENHRY, SYGVKD. CDR3 sequence reads: CAFSAGADTQYF. The DNA for the CDR3 is TGTGCCTTCAGTGCAGGGGCGGATACGCAGTATTTT.

This clonotype appeared a single time. The chain carries TRBV7-9 and TRBJ2-1; D remains ambiguous. Trimming removed 8 bases at V and 0 bases at J, with 8 bases between. Germline V gene sequence: CDR1 SEHNR, CDR2 FQNEAQ (reference sequence). The CDR3 covers 13 residues. DNA for the CDR3: TGTGCCAGCGATCAGAGCTCCTACAATGAGCAGTTCTTC. Protein sequence: CASDQSSYNEQFF. The full variable domain, with the rest looked up from reference TRBV7-9 and TRBJ2-1, is DTGVSQNPRHKITKRGQNVTFRCDPISEHNRLYWYRQTLGQGPEFLTYFQNEAQLEKSRLLSDRFSAERPKGSFSTLEIQRTEQGDSAMYLCASDQSSYNEQFFGPGTRLTVL.

J is TRBJ2-7 and V is TRBV5-6; D remains unclear. The CDR3 has 13 amino acids. CDR1 and CDR2 from the germline V gene are SGHDT and YYEEEE. Between the trimmed V and J ends, which lost 3 bases and 3 bases, there was a span of 10 bases. In nucleotides, the CDR3 is TGTGCCAGCAGCTCCTTGATGGTCTACGAGCAGTACTTC. It codes for CASSSLMVYEQYF. The whole variable domain, remainder taken from reference TRBV5-6 and TRBJ2-7, is DAGVTQSPTHLIKTRGQQVTLRCSPKSGHDTVSWYQQALGQGPQFIFQYYEEEERQRGNFPDRFSGHQFPNYSSELNVNALLLGDSALYLCASSSLMVYEQYFGPGTRLTVT.

The chain employs TRBV4-2 and TRBJ1-5; the D gene is possibly TRBD1 (5 bases). The V and J ends lost 2 bases and 5 bases respectively, with 13 bases between them. The length of the CDR3 is 15 residues. Per the germline V gene, CDR1 is LGHNA and CDR2 is YNFKEQ. CDR3 protein: CASSQFPGSDQPQHF. Written as DNA, the CDR3 is TGTGCCAGCAGCCAATTTCCAGGGTCGGATCAGCCCCAGCATTTT.

Details on this clonotype: A much larger clone lies a single base off, so this may be a read error. The rearrangement joins TRBV28 to TRBJ2-7, with 8 bases matching TRBD2. This CDR3 has 16 amino acids. The trim removed 8 bases at V and 5 bases at J, leaving 17 bases unmatched. Germline V gene data show CDR1 as MDHEN and CDR2 as SYDVKM. Here the CDR3 reads CASATSGRALQHEQYF. CDR3 bases: TGTGCCAGCGCCACCTCCGGGAGGGCCTTGCAGCACGAGCAGTACTTC.

This clonotype has a single count. Its ends do not fully match the called genes, so a read error is possible. The chain carries TRBV28 and TRBJ1-6; D is possibly TRBD1 (5 bases). Germline CDR1 and CDR2: MDHEN and SYDVKM. CDR3 length equals 13 residues. DNA for the CDR3: TGTGCCAGCAAATACAGGCCCGATTCACTCCTCCACTTT. Its translation: CASKYRPDSLLHF.

Concerning this clonotype: A read error may be the cause here, since a much bigger clone is one base away. The chain links TRBV13 to TRBJ2-3, with TRBD2 matching over 7 bases. Looked up from germline, CDR1 is PRHDT and CDR2 is FYEKMQ (reference sequence). The CDR3 consists of 13 residues. DNA of the CDR3: TGTGCCGGGGGGGAAGCGGCACCAGAAACGCAGTATTTT. It yields the protein CAGGEAAPETQYF.

This chain uses TRBV11-2 with TRBJ2-3; D is possibly TRBD2 (5 bases). The ends were cut back, 6 bases at V and 13 bases at J, with 29 bases in the middle. This CDR3 region has 16 residues. Germline V gene sequence: CDR1 SGHAT, CDR2 FQNNGV. The CDR3 sequence: CASRPRETSSTDMKYF. As DNA, the CDR3 is TGTGCCAGCAGACCGAGGGAGACGTCGAGCACAGATATGAAGTATTTT.

The chain links TRBV14 to TRBJ2-7, with a weak D call TRBD1 (6 bases). The germline gives CDR1 SGHDN, CDR2 FVKESK. The germline V and J ends were trimmed by 2 bases and 3 bases, with 14 bases remaining between them. CDR3 length: 15 residues. The CDR3 loop is CASSQIQTGFYEQYF. CDR3 DNA sequence: TGTGCCAGCAGCCAAATTCAAACAGGGTTCTACGAGCAGTACTTC.

The chain is built from TRBV30 and TRBJ1-4; D is unresolved. The CDR3 length is 15 residues. Germline assignment: CDR1 GTSNPN and CDR2 SVGIG (reference sequence). V was pared by 0 bases and J by 8 bases, with 16 bases between. The CDR3 here is CAWSVVGPTREKLFF. CDR3 coding DNA: TGTGCCTGGAGTGTGGTTGGGCCAACCAGGGAAAAACTGTTTTTT.

Worth noting for this clonotype: Sequence at one end of the junction differs from germline and may be a read error. The chain recombines TRBV6-6 with TRBJ1-5; the D gene is possibly TRBD1 (5 bases). The CDR3 length is 18 residues. Germline V gene data show CDR1 as MNHNY and CDR2 as SVGAGI (reference sequence). DNA of the CDR3: TGTGCCAGCACTCCGTCCCCTGACAGCCTCTATAGCTATCAGCCCCAGCATTTT. It is translated as CASTPSPDSLYSYQPQHF.

This sequence joins TRBV4-3 and TRBJ2-1; D remains ambiguous. The V gene's germline CDR1 is LGHNA and CDR2 YSLEER. The CDR3 spans 18 residues. V was trimmed by 0 bases and J by 7 bases, leaving 22 bases between them. The CDR3 protein is CASSQDSLGLAIRNEQFF. CDR3 coding DNA: TGCGCCAGCAGCCAAGACTCTCTGGGATTAGCAATTCGGAATGAGCAGTTCTTC.

The sample holds many counts of this clonotype. The chain uses TRBV12-3 or TRBV12-4 and TRBJ2-1; 7 nucleotides agree with TRBD2. CDR3 length: 17 residues. Trimming at V came to 5 bases and at J to 4 bases, leaving 14 bases not matched to a gene. The CDR3 sequence is CASSPPRSASGYNEQFF. CDR3 coding DNA: TGTGCCAGCAGTCCCCCCAGGTCAGCTAGCGGTTACAATGAGCAGTTCTTC.

As concerns this clonotype: A clone one base away is much larger, so this may be a read error. The rearrangement links TRBV6-1 to TRBJ2-1; 9 positions agree with TRBD2. Germline V gene sequence: CDR1 MNHNS, CDR2 SASEGT. With V trimmed by 0 bases and J by 4 bases, 4 bases remained unmatched. This CDR3 has 16 residues. The CDR3 here is CASSEALAGVYNEQFF. In nucleotides, the CDR3 is TGTGCCAGCAGTGAAGCACTAGCGGGTGTGTACAATGAGCAGTTCTTC.

About this clonotype itself: A read error may account for a junction end that differs from germline. V usage is TRBV4-1 and J usage is TRBJ2-7; TRBD2 is a possible D gene (5 bases). Germline CDR1 is MGHRA and CDR2 is YSYEKL. The CDR3 extends over 16 amino acids. Written as DNA, the CDR3 is TGTGCCAGCAGCCGAGATCGGGCGAGGGAGCCCTACGAGCAGTACTTC. Encoded protein: CASSRDRAREPYEQYF.

The chain uses TRBV28 and TRBJ2-3; a weak D match, TRBD2 (6 bases). There are 14 residues in the CDR3. Germline V gene data show CDR1 as MDHEN and CDR2 as SYDVKM. V was pared by 7 bases and J by 2 bases, with 13 bases between. The CDR3, as DNA: TGTGCCAGCACTGCTAGCGACCACACAGATACGCAGTATTTT. Its translation: CASTASDHTDTQYF.